These 5 T cell receptor beta chains were sequenced from one sample in a study of blood T cell repertoires in COVID-19. The assay was immunoSEQ multiplex PCR, and TCRdb's table has in-frame clones only and misses some. The table lists 450,000 or so clones, 90% of them singletons. What was sequenced was PBMCs or T cells enriched from blood (not recorded which). The receptors come from a man between 18 and 29 years old who had recovered from COVID-19.

The chain carries TRBV11-2 and TRBJ2-7, with 11 bases lining up with TRBD1. The CDR3 covers 14 residues. The germline gives CDR1 SGHAT, CDR2 FQNNGV. The V segment lost 6 bases and the J segment 2 bases; nucleotides outside the gene matches: 3. The CDR3 DNA is TGTGCCAGCAGTTGGGACAGGGGGACCTACGAGCAGTACTTC. Its translation: CASSWDRGTYEQYF.

The rearrangement joins TRBV24-1 to TRBJ1-6, with TRBD1 matching over 10 bases. Looked up from germline, CDR1 is KGHDR and CDR2 is SFDVKD. There are 13 residues in the CDR3. The V gene end was trimmed by 7 bases and the J gene end by 9 bases; junction bases not matched to a gene: 2. CDR3 nucleotide sequence: TGTGCCACCAGGTGGACAGGGGGTTCACCCCTCCACTTT. Amino acid sequence: CATRWTGGSPLHF.

The V call is TRBV5-1, the J call TRBJ1-4; 9 nucleotides match TRBD1. V was pared by 0 bases and J by 8 bases, with 5 bases of the junction left unmatched. This CDR3 contains 15 residues. Per the germline V gene, CDR1 is SGHRS and CDR2 is YFSETQ. This CDR3 is CASSLGDREGEKLFF. CDR3 bases: TGCGCCAGCAGCTTGGGGGACAGGGAAGGCGAAAAACTGTTTTTT.

V usage is TRBV11-1 and J usage is TRBJ1-1; D gene uncertain. V was clipped by 7 bases and J by 0 bases, with 12 bases between them. From germline, CDR1 is SGHAT and CDR2 FQDESV (reference sequence). The CDR3 sequence is 14 residues long. CDR3 sequence: CASTKSWLNTEAFF. CDR3 bases: TGTGCCAGCACTAAGAGCTGGTTGAACACTGAAGCTTTCTTT.

V is TRBV15 and J is TRBJ1-4; the D gene is possibly TRBD1 (5 bases). The CDR3 has 15 amino acids. CDR1 and CDR2 (germline): LNHNV, YYDKDF (reference sequence). The V gene lost 0 bases and the J gene lost 0 bases, with 5 bases spanning the gap. Written as DNA, the CDR3 is TGTGCCACCAGCAGAGAACAGGCAACTAATGAAAAACTGTTTTTT. Protein product: CATSREQATNEKLFF.